Sequencing of this T cell receptor beta chain was carried out in a study of untreated major depressive disorder. Findings and caveats of the study: TRBV25-01 and TRBV02-01 followed the flow pattern without significance. Findings may not generalize because the study sample was small. CD4+ T cells from depressed patients used TRBV05-01 (Vbeta 5.1) more often than controls.

Germline V lookup: CDR1 MNHEY, CDR2 SVGAGI. Trimming stripped 0 bases from V and 1 base from J, with 11 bases between. CDR3 length: 16 amino acids. Regarding this clone: The antigen is undetermined.

Clones were sequenced by immunoSEQ multiplex PCR, and TCRdb holds only the in-frame ones, with some missing. The sample shows about 19,000 clones, roughly 90% of them seen only once. Around 94% CD4+ purity was typical by flow cytometry. This rearrangement joins TRBV6-5 to TRBJ2-3, with D tentatively TRBD1 (5 bases). The sequencing input was CD4+ T cells from PBMCs. The clonotype originates from a woman in her 40s with major depressive disorder. The CDR3 reads CASSYSMGQGTDTQYF. Here the CDR3 DNA reads TGTGCCAGCAGTTACTCGATGGGGCAGGGCACAGATACGCAGTATTTT.